In its sample, the clone carrying this T cell receptor beta chain was seen a few times. The antigen is unknown. CDR1 and CDR2 from the germline V gene are DFQATT and SNEGSKA (reference sequence). V lost 4 bases and J lost 0, with 16 bases in between. The CDR3 totals 16 residues. The sample is drawn from a study of T-cell memory formation after mild COVID-19. Study-wide findings and caveats: Pre-infection memory held some responding clones, suggesting pre-existing cross-reactive T cells responded. Clones that contracted clustered mainly in CM and EM if CD4+ and in EMRA if CD8+.

Constant-segment primers were used for 5'RACE, and the resulting TCR alpha and TCR beta cDNA libraries carried sample barcodes and UMIs. MiXCR, run by TCRdb on the 5' RACE reads, gives a single entry per CDR3 protein. The repertoire includes over 450,000 distinct CDR3 sequences, roughly 22% of them detected once, and roughly an eighth sits in the top ten. The chain combines TRBV20-1 with TRBJ2-4; TRBD2 might be the D (5 bases). This TCR was sampled from an adult woman who had mild COVID-19 (a few samples of this study predate the infection). Cell type and time point are not known. The sequenced sample was PBMCs or a T cell subset sorted from them (not recorded which). The CDR3, as DNA: TGCAGTGCTACCGATATAGCGCCCCAAGCCAAAAACATTCAGTACTTC. It codes for CSATDIAPQAKNIQYF.